This T cell receptor beta chain was observed in a study of identifying expanded T cells in peripheral blood. During the collection period, no donor immune events like infections were recorded. Clones were read by immunoSEQ multiplex PCR, and TCRdb kept only the in-frame ones, dropping some. Of around 120,000 clones listed, approximately 90% were seen once; the top ten hold less than 20%. Note on this clone: Its matching antigen is unknown.

The germline V and J ends were trimmed by 0 bases and 6 bases, with 12 bases remaining between them. CDR1 is LGHNA and CDR2 is YSLEER in the germline V gene. The CDR3 is 14 amino acids. Findings and limits, study-wide: Variance in clone template counts between roughly 2-week samples significantly increased with total template count across all healthy donors. Differentially abundant clones: about 1.2 between replicates, about 15 at about 13 days, less than 20 at four.

The rearrangement joins TRBV4-3 to TRBJ2-7; no firm D call. The clonotype comes from a person between 18 and 69 years old in good health. The specimen was blood. The CDR3 nucleotides read TGCGCCAGCAGCCAAGATCTTTTGTCGGGCGAGCAGTACTTC. Its protein is CASSQDLLSGEQYF.